The clone carrying this TCR beta chain was picked up one time. This specimen comes from a study of blood T cell repertoires in COVID-19. Germline V lookup: CDR1 SGHDT, CDR2 YYEEEE. CDR3 length: 14 residues. Trimming removed 3 bases from V and 5 bases from J; junction bases left unmatched: 3. Assay: immunoSEQ multiplex PCR; the TCRdb copy retains only in-frame clones and omits some. The data show some 200,000 clones, around four fifths seen once. Sequenced input: peripheral blood. This clonotype was sampled from an elderly woman with active or convalescent COVID-19. The chain links TRBV5-6 to TRBJ1-5; TRBD1 matches 9 bases. CDR3 sequence (DNA): TGTGCCAGCAGCTGGACAGGGGAGGATCAGCCCCAGCATTTT. Its protein product is CASSWTGEDQPQHF. The whole variable domain, remainder taken from reference TRBV5-6 and TRBJ1-5, is DAGVTQSPTHLIKTRGQQVTLRCSPKSGHDTVSWYQQALGQGPQFIFQYYEEEERQRGNFPDRFSGHQFPNYSSELNVNALLLGDSALYLCASSWTGEDQPQHFGDGTRLSIL.